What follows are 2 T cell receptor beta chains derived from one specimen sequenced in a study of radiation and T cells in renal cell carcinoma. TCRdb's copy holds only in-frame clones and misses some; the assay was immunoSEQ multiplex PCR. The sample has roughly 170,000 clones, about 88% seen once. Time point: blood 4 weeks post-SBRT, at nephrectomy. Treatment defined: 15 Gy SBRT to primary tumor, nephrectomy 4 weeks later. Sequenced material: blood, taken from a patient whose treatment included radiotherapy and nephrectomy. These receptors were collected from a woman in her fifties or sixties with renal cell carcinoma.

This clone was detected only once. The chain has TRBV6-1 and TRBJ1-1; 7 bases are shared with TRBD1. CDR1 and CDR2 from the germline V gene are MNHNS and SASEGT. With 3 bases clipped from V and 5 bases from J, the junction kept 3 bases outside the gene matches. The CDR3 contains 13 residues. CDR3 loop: CASSERQGTEAFF. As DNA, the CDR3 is TGTGCCAGCAGTGAGCGACAGGGTACTGAAGCTTTCTTT.

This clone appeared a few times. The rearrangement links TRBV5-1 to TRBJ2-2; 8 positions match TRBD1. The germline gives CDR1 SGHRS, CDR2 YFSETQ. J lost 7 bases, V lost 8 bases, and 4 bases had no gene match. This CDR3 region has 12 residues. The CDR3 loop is CASGQGYGELFF. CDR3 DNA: TGCGCCAGTGGACAGGGTTACGGGGAGCTGTTTTTT.